The 13 T cell receptor beta chains in this list originate from one sample, sequenced in a study of beta chain features in type 1 diabetes (dated by TCRdb to the late 2010s). What the work shows at the level of the full study, not this receptor alone: In all four CD4+ subsets, TCRB CDR3 length was moderately but significantly shorter in type 1 diabetes patients.

Their target antigens are unknown. The method was the immunoSEQ multiplex PCR assay. All of the isolated RNA was reverse transcribed with the High Capacity cDNA Reverse Transcription Kit, so expressed TCRB transcripts were sequenced. TCRdb took this table from immuneACCESS and kept in-frame rearrangements with V and J called. Such tables lack part of the clones; where checked against another copy, unresolved V genes explain under half of the gap, and the rest is unexplained. Counted in this sample were a few hundred thousand clones; approximately 12% of them appeared once. The ten top clones hold about 0.015% of the sample. Material: naive CD4+ T cells from blood. The meaning of the sample's cell subset or site label: true naive CD4+ T cells. These receptors came from a woman between 18 and 30 years old with type 1 diabetes.

A word on this clone: The identical CDR3 is also encoded by other nucleotide sequences in the sample. The chain has TRBV28 and TRBJ2-5, with D unresolved. There are 10 residues in the CDR3. V was clipped by 8 bases and J by 4 bases, with 5 bases between them. Germline V gives CDR1 MDHEN, CDR2 SYDVKM. CDR3 nucleotides: TGTGCCAGCGGCCGAGAGACCCAGTACTTC. This encodes CASGRETQYF.

This clone appeared a few times. J is TRBJ2-5 and V is TRBV5-4, with 13 bases lining up with TRBD2. Trimming cost V 2 bases and J 5 bases; bases outside gene matches: 9. Germline lookup yields CDR1 SGHNT and CDR2 YYREEE (reference sequence). CDR3 size: 17 residues. The CDR3 region has the DNA TGTGCCAGCAGCTTTCGACTAGCGGGAGGCCTCAGGGAGACCCAGTACTTC. As protein: CASSFRLAGGLRETQYF.

The J gene is TRBJ1-5, the V gene TRBV19, with D unclear. The CDR3 is 12 amino acids. V dropped 8 bases and J dropped 0 bases, with 5 bases sitting between them. Germline V gene sequence: CDR1 LNHDA, CDR2 SQIVND (reference sequence). CDR3 sequence (DNA): TGTGCCAGTTCGTATAGCAATCAGCCCCAGCATTTT. It specifies CASSYSNQPQHF.

This clone was detected a few times. The chain has TRBV4-2 and TRBJ2-7; 9 bases fit TRBD2. Germline trimming cut 1 base from V and 4 bases from J; bases unmatched to any gene: 11. This CDR3 comprises 17 residues. Germline lookup yields CDR1 LGHNA and CDR2 YNFKEQ. CDR3 protein: CASSQGIGGRAAYEQYF. CDR3 coding DNA: TGTGCCAGCAGCCAAGGTATTGGCGGGAGGGCCGCGTACGAGCAGTACTTC.

This clone was observed a handful of times. The chain has TRBV11-2 and TRBJ2-2; D is undetermined. Per the germline V gene, CDR1 is SGHAT and CDR2 is FQNNGV. This CDR3 is 13 amino acids long. Trimming stripped 0 bases from V and 4 bases from J, with 3 bases between. The CDR3 loop is CASSLDRTGELFF. In nucleotides, the CDR3 is TGTGCCAGCAGCTTAGATCGCACCGGGGAGCTGTTTTTT.

This clone was counted between two and nine times. One junction end does not reproduce the germline sequence, and a read error may be involved. In nucleotides, the CDR3 is TGCAGCGCCCCCTCAAGCGGGAGGCCCTACCATGAGCAGTTCTTC. This codes for CSAPSSGRPYHEQFF. The chain is built from TRBV29-1 and TRBJ2-1; TRBD2 matches at 9 bases. CDR3 length: 15 amino acids. Germline V gene lookup returns CDR1 SQVTM and CDR2 ANQGSEA.

The chain recombines TRBV11-2 with TRBJ2-5; 9 bases agree with TRBD2. The junction had 9 bases not matched to a gene; V was cut back by 5 bases and J by 5 bases. The V gene's germline CDR1 is SGHAT and CDR2 FQNNGV. The CDR3 is made up of 15 amino acids. The CDR3 spells CASSPAGGIGETQYF. The CDR3 DNA reads TGTGCCAGCAGCCCCGCGGGGGGGATCGGGGAGACCCAGTACTTC. The entire variable domain, with the rest obtained from reference TRBV11-2 and TRBJ2-5, is as follows: EAGVAQSPRYKIIEKRQSVAFWCNPISGHATLYWYQQILGQGPKLLIQFQNNGVVDDSQLPKDRFSAERLKGVDSTLKIQPAKLEDSAVYLCASSPAGGIGETQYFGPGTRLLVL.

In this sample, this clone turned up a few times. J is TRBJ2-3 and V is TRBV7-2, with TRBD2 matching over 10 bases. V dropped 5 bases and J dropped 2; count of bases not matched to a gene: 10. Looked up from germline, CDR1 is SGHTA and CDR2 is FQGNSA. CDR3 length equals 17 residues. The CDR3 sequence: CASSTPSGGTNTDTQYF. The CDR3, as DNA: TGTGCCAGCAGCACACCTAGCGGGGGAACTAACACAGATACGCAGTATTTT. Using reference TRBV7-2 and TRBJ2-3 for the parts outside the CDR3, the full variable domain is GAGVSQSPSNKVTEKGKDVELRCDPISGHTALYWYRQSLGQGLEFLIYFQGNSAPDKSGLPSDRFSAERTGGSVSTLTIQRTQQEDSAVYLCASSTPSGGTNTDTQYFGPGTRLTVL.

The J gene is TRBJ2-1, the V gene TRBV18; no firm D call. The CDR3 length is 15 residues. Trimming took off 0 bases at V and 3 bases at J, with 9 bases between the two ends. CDR1 is KGHSH, CDR2 LQKENI, per germline. The CDR3 nucleotides are TGTGCCAGCTCACCACCCCGCGGATACTACAATGAGCAGTTCTTC. This translates into CASSPPRGYYNEQFF.

This sequence joins TRBV7-2 and TRBJ2-5, with 12 bases that match TRBD2. CDR3 size: 16 residues. Unmatched junction bases numbered 9, after V lost 5 bases and J lost 5 bases. The V gene's germline CDR1 is SGHTA and CDR2 FQGNSA. The CDR3 here is CASSLLAGGGLETQYF. The CDR3 region has the DNA TGTGCCAGCAGCCTTCTAGCGGGAGGGGGTTTGGAGACCCAGTACTTC.

This sequence joins TRBV30 and TRBJ1-2; D possibly corresponds to TRBD1 (5 bases). The CDR3 spans 15 residues. Germline V CDR1 and CDR2: GTSNPN, SVGIG (reference sequence). With 4 bases removed from V and 4 bases from J, the gap between germline ends came to 19 bases. The CDR3 region is CAWTLMGGFAYGYTF. The CDR3 DNA reads as TGTGCCTGGACCCTCATGGGGGGATTCGCCTATGGCTACACCTTC.

A few counts support this clone. The V and J genes are TRBV28 and TRBJ1-2; unclear D gene. Germline loops: CDR1 MDHEN, CDR2 SYDVKM. Trimming removed 5 bases from V and 4 bases from J, with 8 bases in between. The CDR3 sequence is 12 residues long. CDR3 loop: CASSTGVYGYTF. The CDR3 DNA reads as TGTGCCAGCAGTACCGGAGTCTATGGCTACACCTTC.

V is TRBV28 and J is TRBJ2-6; 8 bases are a match to TRBD1. The CDR3 runs to 16 residues. The germline gives CDR1 MDHEN, CDR2 SYDVKM. With 2 bases clipped from V and 3 bases from J, the junction kept 3 bases outside the gene matches. The CDR3 DNA sequence: TGTGCCAGCAGTTTAATCAGGGGGCGTGGGGCCAACGTCCTGACTTTC. It is translated as CASSLIRGRGANVLTF.